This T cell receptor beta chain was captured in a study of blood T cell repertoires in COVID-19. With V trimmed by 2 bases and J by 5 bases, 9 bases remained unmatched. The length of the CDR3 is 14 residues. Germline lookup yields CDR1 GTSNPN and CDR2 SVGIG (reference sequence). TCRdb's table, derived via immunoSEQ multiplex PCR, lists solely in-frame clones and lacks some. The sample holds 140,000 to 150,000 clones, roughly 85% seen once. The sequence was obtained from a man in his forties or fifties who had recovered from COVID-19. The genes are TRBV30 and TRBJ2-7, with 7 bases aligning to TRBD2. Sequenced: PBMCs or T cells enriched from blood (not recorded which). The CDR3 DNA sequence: TGTGCCTGGAGTACCATGGGAGGGTATCACGAGCAGTACTTC. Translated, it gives CAWSTMGGYHEQYF.